The clone carrying this TCR beta chain was counted only a few times. This CDR3 spans 14 amino acids. The V end was cut by 5 bases, the J end by 4 bases, with 14 bases between. Germline CDR1 and CDR2: SEHNR and FQNEAQ (reference sequence). This sample's treatment: oral pan-JAK inhibitor, 5-10 mg twice daily. Specimens obtained from alopecia areata patients comprised lesional scalp punch biopsies and peripheral blood. This sample is part of a study of CD8+ T cells in alopecia areata. RNA was isolated and reverse transcribed to cDNA, the sequencing template. Method: immunoSEQ multiplex PCR; TCRdb's copy keeps in-frame clones and lacks some. The repertoire includes 200,000 to 250,000 clones, around 57% of them detected once, and roughly 1.6% sits in the top ten.

The input for sequencing was CD4+ T cells sorted from blood, taken at week 4, from a patient treated with tofacitinib. The source of this sequence is a human donor with alopecia areata. The V gene is TRBV7-9, the J gene TRBJ1-1, with D possibly TRBD1 on 5 matching bases. The CDR3 is CASSPQGGATEAFF. In DNA form, the CDR3 reads TGTGCCAGCAGCCCGCAGGGCGGTGCCACTGAAGCTTTCTTT.